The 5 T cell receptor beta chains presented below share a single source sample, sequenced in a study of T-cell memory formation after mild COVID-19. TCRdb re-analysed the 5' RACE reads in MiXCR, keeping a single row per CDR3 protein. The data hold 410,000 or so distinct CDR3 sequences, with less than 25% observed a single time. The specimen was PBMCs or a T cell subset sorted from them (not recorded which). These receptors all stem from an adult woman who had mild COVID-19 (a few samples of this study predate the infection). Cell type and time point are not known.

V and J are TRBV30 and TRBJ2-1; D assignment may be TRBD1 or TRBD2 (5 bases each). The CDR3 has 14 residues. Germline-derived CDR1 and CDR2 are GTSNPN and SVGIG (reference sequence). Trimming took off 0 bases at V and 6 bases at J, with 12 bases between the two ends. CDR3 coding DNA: TGTGCCTGGAGTGTCGGGGCAGGGATCAATGAGCAGTTCTTC. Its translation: CAWSVGAGINEQFF.

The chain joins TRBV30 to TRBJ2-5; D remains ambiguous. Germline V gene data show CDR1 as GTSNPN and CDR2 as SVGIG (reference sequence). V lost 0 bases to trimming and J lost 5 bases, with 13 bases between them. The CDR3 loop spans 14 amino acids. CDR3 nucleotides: TGTGCCTGGAGTGTAACTCCGATCGGGGAGACCCAGTACTTC. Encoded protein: CAWSVTPIGETQYF.

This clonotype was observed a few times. The CDR3 loop is CASSQSRGDEQFF. CDR3 nucleotide sequence: TGTGCCAGCTCGCAAAGCAGGGGCGATGAGCAGTTCTTC. V gene TRBV18 combines with J gene TRBJ2-1; TRBD1 might be the D (6 bases). V shed 6 bases and J shed 8 bases, with 14 bases lying between them. Germline loops: CDR1 KGHSH, CDR2 LQKENI. The length of the CDR3 is 13 residues. Together with reference TRBV18 and TRBJ2-1, the CDR3 gives the full variable domain: NAGVMQNPRHLVRRRGQEARLRCSPMKGHSHVYWYRQLPEEGLKFMVYLQKENIIDESGMPKERFSAEFPKEGPSILRIQQVVRGDSAAYFCASSQSRGDEQFFGPGTRLTVL.

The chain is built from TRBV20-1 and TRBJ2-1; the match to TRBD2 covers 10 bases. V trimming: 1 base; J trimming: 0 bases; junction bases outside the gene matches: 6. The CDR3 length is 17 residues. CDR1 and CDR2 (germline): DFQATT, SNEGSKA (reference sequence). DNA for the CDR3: TGCAGTGCTAGAGTACCGGGACTAGCGTCCTCCTACAATGAGCAGTTCTTC. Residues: CSARVPGLASSYNEQFF.

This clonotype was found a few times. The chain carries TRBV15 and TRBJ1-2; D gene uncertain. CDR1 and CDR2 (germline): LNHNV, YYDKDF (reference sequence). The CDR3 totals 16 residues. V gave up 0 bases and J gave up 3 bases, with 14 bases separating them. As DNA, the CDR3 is TGTGCCACCAGCAGAGATAGGCACGCCGCTTACTATGGCTACACCTTC. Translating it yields CATSRDRHAAYYGYTF.